This TCR beta chain was sequenced in a study of shared clonotypes between healthy human individuals. Study-level findings and limits: Genetic and exposure-history diversity was limited by the few donors.

Details on this clone: Its antigen is not identified.

TCRdb's table, derived via immunoSEQ multiplex PCR, lists solely in-frame clones and lacks some. Here the sample spans some 500,000 clones, roughly 85% being singletons. This CDR3 region has 15 residues. Germline lookup yields CDR1 ENHRY and CDR2 SYGVKD. Deletions cut 6 bases from V and 0 bases from J, with 15 bases between. The rearrangement joins TRBV10-3 to TRBJ2-7; a weak D match, TRBD1 (6 bases). The TCR sequence derives from a woman aged 40-49 years in good health. Some clones in this sample may be carry-over from other donors' samples. The specimen was PBMCs. The CDR3 DNA is TGTGCCATCAGCGCTAGATCGGACAGCTCCTACGAGCAGTACTTC. Translation: CAISARSDSSYEQYF.